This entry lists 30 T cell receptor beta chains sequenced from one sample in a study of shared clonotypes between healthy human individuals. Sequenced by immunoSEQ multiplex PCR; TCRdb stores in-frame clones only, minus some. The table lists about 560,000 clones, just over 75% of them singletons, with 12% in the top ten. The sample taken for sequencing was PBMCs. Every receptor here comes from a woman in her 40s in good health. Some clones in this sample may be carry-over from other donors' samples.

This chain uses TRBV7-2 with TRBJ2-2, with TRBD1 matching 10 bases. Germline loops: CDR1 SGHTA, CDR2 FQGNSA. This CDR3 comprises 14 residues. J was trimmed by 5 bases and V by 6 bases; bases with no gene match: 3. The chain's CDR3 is CASRWTGGTGELFF. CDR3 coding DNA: TGTGCCAGCAGGTGGACAGGGGGTACCGGGGAGCTGTTTTTT.

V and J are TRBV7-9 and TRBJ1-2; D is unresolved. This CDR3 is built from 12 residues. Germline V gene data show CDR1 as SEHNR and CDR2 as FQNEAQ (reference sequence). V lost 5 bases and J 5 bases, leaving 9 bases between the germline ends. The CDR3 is CASSQSGYGYTF. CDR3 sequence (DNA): TGTGCCAGCAGCCAGTCGGGGTATGGCTACACCTTC.

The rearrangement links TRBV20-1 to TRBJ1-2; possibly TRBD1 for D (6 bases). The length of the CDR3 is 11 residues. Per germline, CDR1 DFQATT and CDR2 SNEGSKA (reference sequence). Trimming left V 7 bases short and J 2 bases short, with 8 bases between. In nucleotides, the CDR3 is TGCAGTGTTAGGGGGAACTATGGCTACACCTTC. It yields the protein CSVRGNYGYTF.

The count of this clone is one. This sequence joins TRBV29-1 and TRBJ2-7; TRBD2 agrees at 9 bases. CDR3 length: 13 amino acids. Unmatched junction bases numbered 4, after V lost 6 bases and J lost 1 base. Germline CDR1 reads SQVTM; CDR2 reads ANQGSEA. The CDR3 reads CSVGGRASYEQYF. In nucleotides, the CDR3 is TGCAGCGTAGGCGGGAGGGCGTCCTACGAGCAGTACTTC.

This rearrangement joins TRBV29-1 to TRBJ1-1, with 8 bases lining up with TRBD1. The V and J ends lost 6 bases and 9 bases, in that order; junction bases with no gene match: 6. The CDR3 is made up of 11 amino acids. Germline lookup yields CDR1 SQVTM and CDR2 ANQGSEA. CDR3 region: CSVLRTGQAFF. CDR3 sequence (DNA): TGCAGCGTCTTGAGGACAGGGCAAGCTTTCTTT.

The CDR3 bases are TGTGCCAGCAGTTCGCTGGGACAGTCGAACACTGAAGCTTTCTTT. Translated, it gives CASSSLGQSNTEAFF. The V call is TRBV28, the J call TRBJ1-1, with 7 bases fitting TRBD1. The V and J ends lost 4 bases and 1 base, in that order; junction bases with no gene match: 6. The CDR3 is 15 amino acids. Germline CDR1 MDHEN, CDR2 SYDVKM.

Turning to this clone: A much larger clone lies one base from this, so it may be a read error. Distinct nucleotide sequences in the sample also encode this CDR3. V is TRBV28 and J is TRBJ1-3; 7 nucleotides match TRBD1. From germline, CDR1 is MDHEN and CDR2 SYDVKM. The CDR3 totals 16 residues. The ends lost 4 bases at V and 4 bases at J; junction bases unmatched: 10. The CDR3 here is CASSSTGTGEGNTIYF. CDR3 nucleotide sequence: TGTGCCAGCAGTTCCACCGGTACAGGGGAAGGAAACACCATATATTTT. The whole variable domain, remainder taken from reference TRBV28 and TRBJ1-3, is DVKVTQSSRYLVKRTGEKVFLECVQDMDHENMFWYRQDPGLGLRLIYFSYDVKMKEKGDIPEGYSVSREKKERFSLILESASTNQTSMYLCASSSTGTGEGNTIYFGEGSWLTVV.

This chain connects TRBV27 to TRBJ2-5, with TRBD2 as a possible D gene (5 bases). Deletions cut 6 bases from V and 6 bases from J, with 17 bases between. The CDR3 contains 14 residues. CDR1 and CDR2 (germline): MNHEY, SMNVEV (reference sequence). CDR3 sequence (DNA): TGTGCCAGCAGCGGCGGAGCGGTCGTACAGACCCAGTACTTC. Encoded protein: CASSGGAVVQTQYF.

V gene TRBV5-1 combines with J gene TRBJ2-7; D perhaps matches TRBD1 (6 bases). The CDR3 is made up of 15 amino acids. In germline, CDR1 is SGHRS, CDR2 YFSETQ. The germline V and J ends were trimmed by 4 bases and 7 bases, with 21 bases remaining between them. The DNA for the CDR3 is TGCGCCAGCAGCGTCACAGGGAGCGCTTCCTTGGAGCAGTACTTC. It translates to CASSVTGSASLEQYF.

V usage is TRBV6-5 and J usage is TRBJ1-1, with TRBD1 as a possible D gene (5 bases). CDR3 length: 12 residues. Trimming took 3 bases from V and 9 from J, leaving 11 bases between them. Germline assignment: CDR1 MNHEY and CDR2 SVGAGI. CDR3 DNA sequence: TGTGCCAGCAGTTATAGAGGGGTCCAAGCTTTCTTT. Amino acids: CASSYRGVQAFF.

CDR3 DNA: TGTGCCAGCAGCTTAAATCAGGGGATTAACCAGCCCCAGCATTTT. Residues: CASSLNQGINQPQHF. The chain couples TRBV11-2 to TRBJ1-5, with TRBD1 as a possible D gene (6 bases). There are 15 residues in the CDR3. Germline CDR1 and CDR2: SGHAT and FQNNGV. Trimming shortened V by 2 bases and J by 7 bases, and 15 bases separated the two germline ends.

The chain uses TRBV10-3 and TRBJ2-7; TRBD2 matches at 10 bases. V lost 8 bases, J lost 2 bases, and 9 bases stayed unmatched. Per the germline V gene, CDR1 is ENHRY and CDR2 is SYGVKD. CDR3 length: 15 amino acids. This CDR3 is CAISPSGRVAYEQYF. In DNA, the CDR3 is TGTGCCATCTCACCTAGCGGGAGAGTCGCCTACGAGCAGTACTTC.

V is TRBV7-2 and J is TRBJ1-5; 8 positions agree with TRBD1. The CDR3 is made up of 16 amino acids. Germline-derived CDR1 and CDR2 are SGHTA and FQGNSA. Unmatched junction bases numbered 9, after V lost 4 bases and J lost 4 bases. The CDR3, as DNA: TGTGCCAGCAGCTCGGGAACGGACAGGGTGAATCAGCCCCAGCATTTT. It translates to CASSSGTDRVNQPQHF. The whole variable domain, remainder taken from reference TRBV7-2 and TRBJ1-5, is GAGVSQSPSNKVTEKGKDVELRCDPISGHTALYWYRQSLGQGLEFLIYFQGNSAPDKSGLPSDRFSAERTGGSVSTLTIQRTQQEDSAVYLCASSSGTDRVNQPQHFGDGTRLSIL.

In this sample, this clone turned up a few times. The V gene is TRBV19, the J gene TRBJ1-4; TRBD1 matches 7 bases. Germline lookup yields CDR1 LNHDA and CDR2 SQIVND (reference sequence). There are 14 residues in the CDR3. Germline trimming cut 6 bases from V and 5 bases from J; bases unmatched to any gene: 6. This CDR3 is CASSNRDSNEKLFF. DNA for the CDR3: TGTGCCAGTAGCAACCGGGACAGCAATGAAAAACTGTTTTTT.

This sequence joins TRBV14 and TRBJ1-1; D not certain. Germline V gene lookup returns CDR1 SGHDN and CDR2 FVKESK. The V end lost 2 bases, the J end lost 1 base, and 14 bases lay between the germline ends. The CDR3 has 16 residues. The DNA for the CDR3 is TGTGCCAGCAGCCAATCCACCGGACGGGGGAACACTGAAGCTTTCTTT. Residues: CASSQSTGRGNTEAFF.

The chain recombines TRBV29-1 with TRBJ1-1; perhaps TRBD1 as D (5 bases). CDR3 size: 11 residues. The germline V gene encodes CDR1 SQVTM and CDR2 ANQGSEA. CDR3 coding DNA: TGCGGGGGACGGGAGTTCACTGAAGCTTTCTTT. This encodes CGGREFTEAFF.

CDR3 residues: CAISEATHTSTDTQYF. Written as DNA, the CDR3 is TGTGCCATCAGTGAGGCGACACACACTAGCACAGATACGCAGTATTTT. V usage is TRBV10-3 and J usage is TRBJ2-3, with unresolved D. The ends were cut back, 2 bases at V and 0 bases at J, with 12 bases in the middle. From germline, CDR1 is ENHRY and CDR2 SYGVKD. The CDR3 is made up of 16 amino acids.

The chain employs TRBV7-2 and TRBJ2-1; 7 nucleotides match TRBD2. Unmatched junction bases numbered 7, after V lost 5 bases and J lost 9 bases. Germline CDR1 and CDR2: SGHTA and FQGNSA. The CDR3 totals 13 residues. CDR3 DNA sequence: TGTGCCAGCAGCCAAGGACTAGAGGGTGAGCAGTTCTTC. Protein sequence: CASSQGLEGEQFF. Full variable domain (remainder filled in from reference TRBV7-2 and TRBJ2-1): GAGVSQSPSNKVTEKGKDVELRCDPISGHTALYWYRQSLGQGLEFLIYFQGNSAPDKSGLPSDRFSAERTGGSVSTLTIQRTQQEDSAVYLCASSQGLEGEQFFGPGTRLTVL.

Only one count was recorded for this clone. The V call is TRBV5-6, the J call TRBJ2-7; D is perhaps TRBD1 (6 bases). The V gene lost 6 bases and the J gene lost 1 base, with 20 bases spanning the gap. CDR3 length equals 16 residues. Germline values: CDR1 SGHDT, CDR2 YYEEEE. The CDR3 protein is CASIPYRAGASYEQYF. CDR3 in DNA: TGTGCCAGCATCCCCTACCGTGCAGGGGCGTCCTACGAGCAGTACTTC. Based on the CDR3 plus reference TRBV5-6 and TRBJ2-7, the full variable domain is DAGVTQSPTHLIKTRGQQVTLRCSPKSGHDTVSWYQQALGQGPQFIFQYYEEEERQRGNFPDRFSGHQFPNYSSELNVNALLLGDSALYLCASIPYRAGASYEQYFGPGTRLTVT.

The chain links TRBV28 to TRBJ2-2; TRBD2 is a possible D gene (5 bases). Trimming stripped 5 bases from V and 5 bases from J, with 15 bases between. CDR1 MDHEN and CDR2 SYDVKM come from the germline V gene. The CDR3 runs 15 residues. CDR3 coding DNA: TGTGCCAGCAGTCTAGAGGGATCGGGGACCGGGGAGCTGTTTTTT. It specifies CASSLEGSGTGELFF.

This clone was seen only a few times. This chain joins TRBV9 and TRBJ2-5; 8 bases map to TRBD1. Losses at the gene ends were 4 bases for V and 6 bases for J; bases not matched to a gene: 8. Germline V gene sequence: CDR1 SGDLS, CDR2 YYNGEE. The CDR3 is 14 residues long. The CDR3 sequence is CASSYQGASQTQYF. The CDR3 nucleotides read TGTGCCAGCAGCTATCAGGGGGCGAGTCAGACCCAGTACTTC. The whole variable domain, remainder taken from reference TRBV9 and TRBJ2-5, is DSGVTQTPKHLITATGQRVTLRCSPRSGDLSVYWYQQSLDQGLQFLIQYYNGEERAKGNILERFSAQQFPDLHSELNLSSLELGDSALYFCASSYQGASQTQYFGPGTRLLVL.

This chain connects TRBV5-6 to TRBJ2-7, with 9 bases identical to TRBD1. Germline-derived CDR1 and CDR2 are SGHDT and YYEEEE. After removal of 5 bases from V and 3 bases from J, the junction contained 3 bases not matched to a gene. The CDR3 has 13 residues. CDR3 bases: TGTGCCAGCAGTCGGACAGGGGTCTACGAGCAGTACTTC. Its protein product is CASSRTGVYEQYF.

The CDR3 loop reads CASRRDQTYEQYF. The DNA for the CDR3 is TGTGCCAGCCGCCGGGACCAAACCTACGAGCAGTACTTC. The V call is TRBV6-6, the J call TRBJ2-7; either TRBD1 or TRBD2 may supply D (5 bases each). V lost 8 bases, J lost 2 bases, and 13 bases lay in between. The CDR3 totals 13 residues. Germline CDR1 MNHNY, CDR2 SVGAGI (reference sequence).

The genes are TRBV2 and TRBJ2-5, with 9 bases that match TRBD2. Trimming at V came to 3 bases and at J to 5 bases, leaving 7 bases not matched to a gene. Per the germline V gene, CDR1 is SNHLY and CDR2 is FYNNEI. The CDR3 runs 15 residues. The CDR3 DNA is TGTGCCAGCAGTGATAGCGGGAGAGGTTCGGAGACCCAGTACTTC. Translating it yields CASSDSGRGSETQYF.

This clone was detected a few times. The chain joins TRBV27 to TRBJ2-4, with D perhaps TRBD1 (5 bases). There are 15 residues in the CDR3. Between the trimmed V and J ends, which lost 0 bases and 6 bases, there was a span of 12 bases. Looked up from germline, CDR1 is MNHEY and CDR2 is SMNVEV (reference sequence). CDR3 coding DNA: TGTGCCAGCAGTTTATCGGCCCAGGGTACAAACATTCAGTACTTC. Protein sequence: CASSLSAQGTNIQYF.

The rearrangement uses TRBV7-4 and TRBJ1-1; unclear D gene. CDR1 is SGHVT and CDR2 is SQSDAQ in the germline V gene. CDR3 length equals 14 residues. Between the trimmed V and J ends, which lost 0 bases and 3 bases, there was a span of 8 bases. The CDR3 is CASSLAGSHTEAFF. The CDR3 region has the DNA TGTGCCAGCAGCTTAGCGGGCAGCCACACTGAAGCTTTCTTT.

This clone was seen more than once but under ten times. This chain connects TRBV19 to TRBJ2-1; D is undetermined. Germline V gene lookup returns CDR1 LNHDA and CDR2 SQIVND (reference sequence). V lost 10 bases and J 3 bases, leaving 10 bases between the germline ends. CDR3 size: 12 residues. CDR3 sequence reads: CAMTSHYNEQFF. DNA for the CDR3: TGTGCCATGACGTCCCACTACAATGAGCAGTTCTTC.

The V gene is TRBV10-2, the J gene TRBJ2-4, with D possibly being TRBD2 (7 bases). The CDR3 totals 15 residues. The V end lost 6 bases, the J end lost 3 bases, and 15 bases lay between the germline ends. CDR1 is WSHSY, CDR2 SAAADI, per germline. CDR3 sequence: CASRRVGGGKNIQYF. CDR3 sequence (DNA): TGCGCCAGCAGGAGGGTGGGAGGGGGCAAAAACATTCAGTACTTC.

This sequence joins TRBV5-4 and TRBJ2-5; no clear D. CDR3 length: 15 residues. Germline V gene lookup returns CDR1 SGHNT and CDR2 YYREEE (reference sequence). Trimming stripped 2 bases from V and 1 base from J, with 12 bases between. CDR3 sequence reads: CASSLSARIQETQYF. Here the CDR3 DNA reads TGTGCCAGCAGCTTAAGTGCCAGGATCCAAGAGACCCAGTACTTC.

The CDR3 DNA is TGTGCCAGCAGCCCCGACCAGGCTATGAACACTGAAGCTTTCTTT. As protein: CASSPDQAMNTEAFF. The chain recombines TRBV7-2 with TRBJ1-1; D remains unclear. The CDR3 has 15 amino acids. From germline, CDR1 is SGHTA and CDR2 FQGNSA. The germline V and J ends were trimmed by 5 bases and 0 bases, with 13 bases remaining between them.